This T cell receptor beta chain was identified during a study of CD8 T cells in Susac syndrome. In blood CD8+ and CD4+ T cells, TCR beta underwent sequencing. The study used treatment-naive patients who had stable or active relapsing-remitting disease as multiple sclerosis controls. It was negative isolation that provided the CD8+ and CD4+ T cells, whereas TEMRA cells were enriched by FACS. Random hexamers primed reverse transcription of roughly 0.5 to 1 ug RNA. The method of amplification for TCR beta CDR3 was immunoSEQ multiplex PCR, covering 54 Vbeta and 13 Jbeta. TCRdb fed the immunoSEQ multiplex PCR reads into MiXCR, producing one record per CDR3 protein. This table has 150,000 to 200,000 distinct CDR3 sequences, roughly 92% appearing once. The CDR3 contains 14 residues. Germline V gives CDR1 SGHRS, CDR2 YFSETQ. V was trimmed by 0 bases and J by 6 bases, leaving 10 bases between them.

This clonotype was sampled from a human donor with multiple sclerosis. Material: CD4+ T cells from PBMCs. The chain carries TRBV5-1 and TRBJ2-4, with TRBD1 as a possible D gene (6 bases). The CDR3 loop reads CASSLDRAANIQYF. The CDR3 DNA reads TGCGCCAGCAGCTTGGACAGGGCGGCAAACATTCAGTACTTC.